The sequence of this TCR beta chain was determined in a study of early T cells in non-severe SARS-CoV-2 infection. Across the whole study: Unpaired chains resulted from sequencing bulk RNA of unsorted whole blood.

V lost 4 bases, J lost 3 bases, and 12 bases lay in between. The CDR3 is 14 residues long. This clonotype was observed at least ten times. Attachment of unique molecular identifiers to individual cDNA molecules was performed. TCRdb used MiXCR to reprocess the 5' RACE reads, holding one entry per CDR3 protein. The sample shows approximately 97,000 distinct CDR3 sequences, less than 15% of them seen only once. J is TRBJ2-5 and V is TRBV12-3 or TRBV12-4; D tentatively fits TRBD1 or TRBD2 (5 bases each). Sequenced: whole blood. This clonotype was obtained from an adult who was a healthcare worker with PCR-confirmed SARS-CoV-2 infection or an uninfected control (not recorded which). In DNA form, the CDR3 reads TGTGCCAGCAGTTCCCAACAGGAGGAAGAGACCCAGTACTTC. Its protein is CASSSQQEEETQYF.